The TCR beta chain described here comes from a study of CD8 T cells in ankylosing spondylitis. TCRdb reanalysed the 5' RACE reads using MiXCR and keeps one entry per CDR3 protein. Among about 250,000 distinct CDR3 sequences listed, roughly 32% were seen once. Trimming removed 2 bases from V and 2 bases from J, with 10 bases in between. CDR3 length: 15 residues. Sequencing was performed on blood, either unsorted or a sorted T cell fraction (not recorded which). The chain employs TRBV12-3 or TRBV12-4 and TRBJ1-3, with D hard to call. The source is a male donor with ankylosing spondylitis or in good health (not recorded which). CDR3 sequence: CASSLRRPTGNTIYF. Written as DNA, the CDR3 is TGTGCCAGCAGTTTACGCAGGCCGACTGGAAACACCATATATTTT.